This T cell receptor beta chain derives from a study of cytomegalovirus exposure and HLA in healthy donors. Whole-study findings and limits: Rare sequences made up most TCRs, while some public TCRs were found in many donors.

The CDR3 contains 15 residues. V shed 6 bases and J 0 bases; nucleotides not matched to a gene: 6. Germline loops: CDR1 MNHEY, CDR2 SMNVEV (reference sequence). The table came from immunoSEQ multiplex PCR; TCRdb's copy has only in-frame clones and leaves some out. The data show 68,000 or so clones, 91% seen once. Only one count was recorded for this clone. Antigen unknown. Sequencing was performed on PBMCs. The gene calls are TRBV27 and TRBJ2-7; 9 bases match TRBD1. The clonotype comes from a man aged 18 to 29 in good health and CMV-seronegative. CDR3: CASSPGTGFSYEQYF. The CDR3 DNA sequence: TGTGCCAGCAGCCCTGGGACAGGGTTCTCCTACGAGCAGTACTTC.